The 22 T cell receptor beta chains below were found in one sample sequenced in a study of tumor-infiltrating lymphocytes in primary liver carcinoma (dated by TCRdb to about 2017). TRIzol reagent was used to extract blood RNA from unsorted whole blood, while the DNeasy Blood & Tissue kit provided the germline DNA. The sequencer listed for this sample is Illumina HiSeq 2500. A constant-region primer and ProtoScript II reverse transcriptase were used to reverse-transcribe TCRbeta-specific cDNA from 500 ng total RNA. TCRbeta libraries were built with three nested multiplex PCR rounds, a slightly modified ARM-PCR procedure. The first two PCR rounds used multiplex TRBV1-TRBV30 forward primers with a Cbeta reverse primer, each for 10 cycles. TCRdb redid the processing of the public reads, applying fastp at Q25 and MiXCR, and retained in-frame beta chains. Each entry merges the rows of one CDR3 protein and shows their most common DNA and genes. The sample table contains 300,000 to 350,000 distinct CDR3 sequences; only one count was recorded for approximately 64% of them. Under 8% of the sample is held by the ten biggest clonotypes.

Material for sequencing was peripheral blood. These TCRs come from a man in his forties with primary liver carcinoma and hepatitis B virus infection.

This clonotype was seen repeatedly, ten times or more. The rearrangement links TRBV12-3 or TRBV12-4 to TRBJ2-1; 8 nucleotides line up with TRBD2. V shed 5 bases, J shed 3 bases, and the junction held 6 bases outside the gene matches. This CDR3 region has 15 residues. The CDR3 DNA reads TGTGCCAGCAGTGCAGAGCGGGGGATCTACAATGAGCAGTTCTTC. Translating gives CASSAERGIYNEQFF.

To note about this clonotype: A much larger clone differs by one base, so this may be a read error. This sequence joins TRBV6-5 and TRBJ2-1, with TRBD2 identical over 7 bases. The J call may be incorrect, as the DNA end agrees better with TRBJ2-7. Germline V CDR1 and CDR2: MNHEY, SVGAGI. This CDR3 spans 16 amino acids. The CDR3 sequence: CASFRERGLSYNEQYF. CDR3 bases: TGTGCCAGCTTCCGCGAGCGGGGCCTTTCCTACAATGAGCAGTACTTC.

In the case of this clonotype: A much larger clone lies one base from this, so it may be a read error. The chain employs TRBV6-2 or TRBV6-3 and TRBJ2-7; 7 bases are shared with TRBD1. CDR3 length: 11 amino acids. J gave up 4 bases and V 8 bases, and 2 bases lay outside the gene matches. Germline assignment: CDR1 MNHEY and CDR2 SVGEGT. In DNA form, the CDR3 reads TGTGCCAGCGGACAGGAATACGAGCAGTACTTC. Translation gives CASGQEYEQYF.

The chain is built from TRBV6-1 and TRBJ2-4, with 7 positions matching TRBD1. V dropped 3 bases and J dropped 3; count of bases not matched to a gene: 2. This CDR3 comprises 14 residues. CDR1 and CDR2 from the germline V gene are MNHNS and SASEGT. The chain's CDR3 is CASSDQGVKNIQYF. CDR3 nucleotides: TGTGCCAGCAGTGACCAGGGGGTCAAAAACATTCAGTACTTC.

Comments on this clonotype: The junction differs from germline at one of its ends, possibly a read error. The gene calls are TRBV11-2 and TRBJ2-7; weak D call: TRBD2 (6 bases). Germline V gives CDR1 SGHAT, CDR2 FQNNGV. CDR3 length: 15 amino acids. This CDR3 is CGSSYGTLLSYEQYF. CDR3 in DNA: TGTGGCAGCAGCTACGGGACTTTACTTTCCTACGAGCAGTACTTC.

Remarks on this clonotype: In this CDR3 the conserved last residue, phenylalanine or tryptophan, is missing, so a read error is likely. The DNA is left out, because the CDR3 cannot be placed on it with certainty; the CDR3 is given as TCRdb lists it. The chain has TRBV6-6 and TRBJ1-4; the table assigns TRBD1, which was not confirmed against the DNA. CDR1 is MNHNY and CDR2 is SVGAGI in the germline V gene (reference sequence). The CDR3 totals 15 residues, both ends included. The CDR3 region is CASSSVGRDNEKLLL.

Remarks on this clonotype: Since a much larger clone is just one base distant, this may be a read error. The chain combines TRBV6-1 with TRBJ1-5, with D perhaps matching TRBD1 (6 bases). The CDR3 sequence is 16 residues long. Germline V lookup: CDR1 MNHNS, CDR2 SASEGT. Trimming took 6 bases from V and 5 from J, leaving 20 bases between them. CDR3 residues: CASRSWGQASYQPQHF. In DNA, the CDR3 is TGTGCCAGCAGAAGTTGGGGGCAGGCGAGCTATCAGCCCCAGCATTTT.

As regards this clonotype: A much bigger clone sits one base away, suggesting this may be a read error. The rearrangement links TRBV6-2 or TRBV6-3 to TRBJ2-1; D is ambiguous. This CDR3 spans 13 amino acids. Trimming removed 5 bases from V and 5 bases from J, with 10 bases in between. The germline V gene has CDR1 MNHEY and CDR2 SVGEGT. For the CDR3, the DNA is TGTGCCAGCAGTATTGCCTGGCACAATGAGCAGTTCTTC. Amino acid sequence: CASSIAWHNEQFF.

CDR3 nucleotide sequence: TGTGCCAGCAGCTTAGGGGGACAGGTAGTGAGCGAGCAGTACTTC. It is translated as CASSLGGQVVSEQYF. The chain couples TRBV7-6 to TRBJ2-7, with 8 bases matching TRBD1. Unmatched junction bases numbered 8, after V lost 1 base and J lost 6 bases. This CDR3 is built from 15 residues. Germline values: CDR1 SGHVS, CDR2 FNYEAQ.

The count of this clonotype is one. This chain uses TRBV28 with TRBJ2-7; no definite D call. This CDR3 has 14 residues. Germline CDR1 is MDHEN and CDR2 is SYDVKM. V lost 8 bases to trimming and J lost 3 bases, with 17 bases between them. DNA of the CDR3: TGTGCCAGCTCACCCTCGTCGTTACGCTACGAGCAGTACTTC. Its protein is CASSPSSLRYEQYF.

A note on this clonotype: The germline gene is not matched at one end of the junction; a read error may be the cause. The chain combines TRBV6-6 with TRBJ2-2; D may be TRBD2 (5 bases). Germline CDR1 MNHNY, CDR2 SVGAGI (reference sequence). This CDR3 comprises 15 residues. Here the CDR3 reads CASSDRTSFTGELLF. The DNA of the CDR3 is TGTGCCAGCTCTGATCGGACTTCATTCACCGGGGAGCTGCTTTTC.

This chain connects TRBV28 to TRBJ2-3; weak D call: TRBD2 (6 bases). Per the germline V gene, CDR1 is MDHEN and CDR2 is SYDVKM. The CDR3 spans 16 residues. V was trimmed by 6 bases and J by 1 base, leaving 17 bases between them. CDR3 sequence: CASRPYSGVGTDTQYF. In nucleotides, the CDR3 is TGTGCCAGCAGGCCATATAGCGGTGTAGGCACAGATACGCAGTATTTT.

This clonotype was counted many times. The chain carries TRBV11-2 and TRBJ2-5; TRBD2 matches at 15 bases. V dropped 6 bases and J dropped 1; count of bases not matched to a gene: 9. CDR3 size: 18 residues. The germline CDR1 and CDR2 sequences are SGHAT and FQNNGV. CDR3 sequence (DNA): TGTGCCAGCAGTAACGCCGGGACTAGCGGGAGGTCCCAAGAGACCCAGTACTTC. Translating it yields CASSNAGTSGRSQETQYF.

This clonotype was seen a single time. This sequence may be a read error, since a much larger clone differs from it by one base. The V and J genes are TRBV6-5 and TRBJ2-1; 11 nucleotides line up with TRBD2. Germline V gene data show CDR1 as MNHEY and CDR2 as SVGAGI. The CDR3 spans 15 residues. Losses at the gene ends were 7 bases for V and 11 bases for J; bases not matched to a gene: 13. Here the CDR3 reads CASTNNPATSGKQFF. As DNA, the CDR3 is TGTGCCAGCACCAATAACCCCGCGACTAGCGGGAAGCAGTTCTTC.

The rearrangement joins TRBV12-3 or TRBV12-4 to TRBJ2-5; 9 nucleotides align to TRBD2. This CDR3 is built from 15 residues. J was trimmed by 12 bases and V by 3 bases; bases with no gene match: 14. The CDR3 loop is CASSFFSGSKSEKYF. The CDR3, as DNA: TGTGCCAGCAGTTTCTTTAGCGGGAGTAAGAGCGAGAAGTACTTC.

This clonotype appeared many times. The chain carries TRBV6-5 and TRBJ1-2; TRBD1 agrees at 11 bases. The CDR3 is 16 amino acids. Germline assignment: CDR1 MNHEY and CDR2 SVGAGI. The ends lost 7 bases at V and 4 bases at J; junction bases unmatched: 11. This CDR3 is CASTARRTGGGYGYTF. CDR3 DNA sequence: TGTGCCAGCACCGCCCGAAGGACAGGGGGCGGCTATGGCTACACCTTC.

About this clonotype itself: One end of the junction fails to match germline, which may point to a read error. The chain links TRBV11-2 to TRBJ2-7; D ambiguous. CDR3 length: 13 amino acids. Germline CDR1 SGHAT, CDR2 FQNNGV. The CDR3 is CTSSSSGLCEQYF. The DNA of the CDR3 is TGTACCAGCAGCTCCTCGGGCCTCTGCGAGCAGTACTTC.

This clonotype was seen many times. The chain combines TRBV28 with TRBJ2-2; D is ambiguous. This CDR3 has 12 amino acids. Germline CDR1 is MDHEN and CDR2 is SYDVKM. V was clipped by 6 bases and J by 5 bases, with 7 bases between them. The CDR3 protein is CASRERTGELFF. Here the CDR3 DNA reads TGTGCCAGCAGGGAGAGGACCGGGGAGCTGTTTTTT.

On this clonotype: As the CDR3 is not closed by the conserved phenylalanine or tryptophan, this likely results from a read error. The genes are TRBV6-5 and TRBJ2-7; possible D gene TRBD1, 6 bases. Germline V gene data show CDR1 as MNHEY and CDR2 as SVGAGI. Between the trimmed V and J ends, which lost 8 bases and 2 bases, there was a span of 13 bases. The CDR3 is 13 amino acids. DNA of the CDR3: TGTGCCAGCTGGGCAGGGGAGACCTACGAGCAGTACCTC. It is translated as CASWAGETYEQYL.

Notes on this clonotype: At one boundary the junction diverges from the germline segment, which might be a read error. V usage is TRBV4-1 and J usage is TRBJ2-1, with D possibly being TRBD1 (5 bases). The germline gives CDR1 MGHRA, CDR2 YSYEKL. This CDR3 spans 17 amino acids. Here the CDR3 reads CASSQGLLRNRYNEQLF. The CDR3 region has the DNA TGCGCCAGCAGCCAAGGACTCTTGCGGAACAGGTACAATGAGCAGTTATTC.

This clonotype was seen many times. The rearrangement links TRBV11-2 to TRBJ2-7, with TRBD1 matching 8 bases. The germline CDR1 and CDR2 sequences are SGHAT and FQNNGV. There are 14 residues in the CDR3. V lost 5 bases to trimming and J lost 4 bases; unmatched junction nucleotides: 7. The CDR3 here is CASSARTGPYEQYF. DNA for the CDR3: TGTGCCAGCAGCGCTCGGACAGGGCCGTACGAGCAGTACTTC.

In its sample, this clonotype was seen many times. The rearrangement joins TRBV5-4 to TRBJ1-1; D remains ambiguous. This CDR3 contains 13 residues. V was shortened by 0 bases and J by 8 bases, with 11 bases between the two germline ends. Germline V gene lookup returns CDR1 SGHNT and CDR2 YYREEE (reference sequence). The CDR3 reads CASSLAGIPEAFF. For the CDR3, the DNA is TGTGCCAGCAGCTTGGCGGGAATACCCGAAGCTTTCTTT.